This T cell receptor beta chain appears in the sequencing data of a study of CD8 T cells in ankylosing spondylitis. With molecular barcodes, quantitative 5'-RACE was used to make the TCR beta libraries. TCRdb re-derived calls from the 5' RACE reads in MiXCR, one entry per CDR3 protein. The sample lists 700,000 or so distinct CDR3 sequences, 19% occurring once. Study-wide points: Blood from ankylosing spondylitis patients appeared to carry a characteristic roughly 8-variant TCR beta motif. From matched ankylosing spondylitis synovial fluid, disease-linked clones were reportedly recovered at significantly enriched levels.

This clonotype was observed a few times. What it binds is unknown. Germline V gives CDR1 SNHLY, CDR2 FYNNEI. This CDR3 region has 17 residues. V gave up 5 bases and J gave up 0 bases, with 20 bases separating them. This receptor was identified in a male donor with ankylosing spondylitis. The V gene is TRBV2, the J gene TRBJ2-7, with D unresolved. Material for sequencing was blood, either unsorted or a sorted T cell fraction (not recorded which). Written as DNA, the CDR3 is TGTGCCAGCAGTCCCCGTCGGGCAGGACCGAGCTCCTACGAGCAGTACTTC. It specifies CASSPRRAGPSSYEQYF.